This entry describes one T cell receptor (beta chain). Its target is not known. A single base separates this from a much larger clone, so it may be a read error. Because the CDR3 is missing its conserved closing phenylalanine or tryptophan, this is likely a read error. This record comes from a study of molecular identifiers for immune sequencing clone quantification. Study-wide results and limits: Beyond 20 RNA copies, clones held over 99% of effector molecules, compared with under 1% in naive cells.

Between roughly 20,000 and 1,100,000 sorted cells, with 10%, 30% or 50% RNA, yielded naive CD8 libraries. Sorted naive CD8 T cells were those defined as CD8+CD4-CCR7+CD45RA+. Bulk libraries came from a prior protocol with listed TCR primers. MiXCR, run by TCRdb on the PCR reads, gives a single entry per CDR3 protein. The table shows more than 95,000 distinct CDR3 sequences, with more than 20% occurring only once. The source of this sequence is a human donor in good health. Some libraries in this study had Jurkat cell RNA spiked in. Input material: naive CD8+ T cells from blood, with Jurkat cell RNA spiked in. The subset denotes: FACS-sorted CD8+CD4-CCR7+CD45RA+ naive T cells.

The DNA of the CDR3 is TGCGCCAGCAGCCAAGAACGGGGAACCTACGAGCAGTACCTC. Protein sequence: CASSQERGTYEQYL. The chain couples TRBV4-1 to TRBJ2-7; tentative D call: TRBD2 (5 bases). The CDR3 spans 14 residues. Trimming took off 0 bases at V and 2 bases at J, with 8 bases between the two ends. Germline V gene sequence: CDR1 MGHRA, CDR2 YSYEKL.